Shown below are 12 T cell receptor beta chains from a single sample sequenced in a study of cytomegalovirus exposure and HLA in healthy donors (dated by TCRdb to about 2017). Library preparation employed the immunoSEQ multiplex PCR assay. For the multiplex PCR, a mixture combining 60 forward primers for TCR Vbeta segments and 13 reverse primers for TCR Jbeta segments was used. Imported from immuneACCESS, the table was reduced by TCRdb to in-frame sequences with V and J called. These copies leave out some clones; in studies compared against another copy, an unresolved V gene accounts for under half, and the cause of the remainder is not known. This sample lists around 160,000 clones; around 86% were detected once. Jointly, the top ten make up roughly 2% of the sample. Sample: PBMCs. The receptor source for this set is a human donor in good health.

This rearrangement joins TRBV12-5 to TRBJ2-2, with TRBD1 identical over 7 bases. The V and J ends lost 1 base and 3 bases, in that order; junction bases with no gene match: 11. The V gene's germline CDR1 is LGHNT and CDR2 FRNRAP. The CDR3 has 18 residues. CDR3 DNA sequence: TGTGCTAGTGGTTTGGCAAGAGACAGGGTCAGGGACACCGGGGAGCTGTTTTTT. Encoded protein: CASGLARDRVRDTGELFF.

V and J are TRBV4-3 and TRBJ1-2; the D is unclear. V was shortened by 0 bases and J by 3 bases, with 8 bases between the two germline ends. The CDR3 is 14 amino acids. CDR1 and CDR2 (germline): LGHNA, YSLEER. The CDR3 sequence: CASSQEPGYYGYTF. DNA of the CDR3: TGCGCCAGCAGCCAAGAACCGGGGTACTATGGCTACACCTTC.

For the CDR3, the DNA is TGTGCCAGCAGCAGTACTAGCTACGGGGAGCTGTTTTTT. Translation: CASSSTSYGELFF. The chain has TRBV11-3 and TRBJ2-2; TRBD2 might be the D (6 bases). The CDR3 contains 13 residues. Germline V gives CDR1 SGHNT, CDR2 YENEEA. Trimming took off 5 bases at V and 7 bases at J, with 11 bases between the two ends.

This clone was counted a single time. V gene TRBV7-9 combines with J gene TRBJ2-1, with a possible D match to TRBD2 (6 bases). The CDR3 is 12 residues long. V lost 8 bases and J 6 bases, leaving 11 bases between the germline ends. The germline V gene encodes CDR1 SEHNR and CDR2 FQNEAQ (reference sequence). The CDR3 is CASRGLVNEQFF. As DNA, the CDR3 is TGTGCCAGCCGGGGGTTGGTCAATGAGCAGTTCTTC.

This chain links TRBV5-6 with TRBJ2-7, with D possibly being TRBD1 (6 bases). Germline V lookup: CDR1 SGHDT, CDR2 YYEEEE. This CDR3 spans 14 amino acids. Trimming removed 3 bases at V and 4 bases at J, with 14 bases between. CDR3 loop: CASSSPGQSYEQYF. The CDR3 region has the DNA TGTGCCAGCAGCTCGCCGGGACAAAGTTACGAGCAGTACTTC.

The rearrangement joins TRBV5-6 to TRBJ2-2, with 12 bases lining up with TRBD1. The CDR3 has 16 residues. From germline, CDR1 is SGHDT and CDR2 YYEEEE. Unmatched junction bases numbered 12, after V lost 9 bases and J lost 6 bases. CDR3 nucleotide sequence: TGTGCCACTCGGGACAGGGGGCTGGGATTAGCCGGGGAGCTGTTTTTT. Translation gives CATRDRGLGLAGELFF.

The J gene is TRBJ1-1, the V gene TRBV5-4; perhaps TRBD1 as D (6 bases). Germline V gives CDR1 SGHNT, CDR2 YYREEE (reference sequence). This CDR3 has 14 amino acids. Trimming removed 4 bases at V and 1 base at J, with 11 bases between. Written as DNA, the CDR3 is TGTGCCAGCAGCCGGGAGGGGGGGAACACTGAAGCTTTCTTT. The encoded protein is CASSREGGNTEAFF.

V usage is TRBV5-4 and J usage is TRBJ2-1; possible D gene TRBD2, 7 bases. The CDR3 totals 15 residues. CDR1 is SGHNT, CDR2 YYREEE, per germline (reference sequence). V was shortened by 4 bases and J by 7 bases, with 18 bases between the two germline ends. The CDR3 DNA is TGTGCCAGCAGCCCTCGGGGGGCAAGAGGGAATGAGCAGTTCTTC. Translated, it gives CASSPRGARGNEQFF.

The chain has TRBV6-5 and TRBJ2-3; 7 nucleotides match TRBD2. Germline V gene lookup returns CDR1 MNHEY and CDR2 SVGAGI. There are 16 residues in the CDR3. V was clipped by 2 bases and J by 1 base; unmatched bases: 6. The CDR3 DNA reads as TGTGCCAGCAGTTACAGGGGACTATCTGGCACAGATACGCAGTATTTT. It translates to CASSYRGLSGTDTQYF.

J is TRBJ1-5 and V is TRBV27; 7 bases line up with TRBD1. CDR1 MNHEY and CDR2 SMNVEV come from the germline V gene (reference sequence). V was pared by 5 bases and J by 0 bases, with 7 bases of the junction left unmatched. The CDR3 is 16 amino acids. The chain's CDR3 is CASSTRQGGSNQPQHF. CDR3 sequence (DNA): TGTGCCAGCAGTACCCGACAGGGTGGTAGCAATCAGCCCCAGCATTTT.

The chain recombines TRBV28 with TRBJ1-3; TRBD1 aligns across 7 bases. CDR1 is MDHEN and CDR2 is SYDVKM in the germline V gene. The CDR3 has 13 amino acids. With 7 bases clipped from V and 4 bases from J, the junction kept 4 bases outside the gene matches. The CDR3 spells CASNQDRGNTIYF. The CDR3 nucleotides read TGTGCCAGCAACCAGGACAGGGGAAACACCATATATTTT.

The V gene is TRBV7-2, the J gene TRBJ2-7, with TRBD2 matching over 9 bases. V dropped 5 bases and J dropped 2; count of bases not matched to a gene: 4. Germline V gene sequence: CDR1 SGHTA, CDR2 FQGNSA. This CDR3 has 14 amino acids. CDR3 amino acids: CASSMTSGPYEQYF. CDR3 sequence (DNA): TGTGCCAGCAGCATGACTAGCGGCCCCTACGAGCAGTACTTC.